A selection of T cell receptor beta chains follows, all from one sample in a study of identical twins. Via MiXCR, TCRdb re-called the 5' RACE reads, giving one row per CDR3 protein. In the table there are about 690,000 distinct CDR3 sequences, 21% of which are singletons. This sample was shared with a second study, whose subject was T cells expressing NK-cell markers.

The sample consisted of PBMCs. The receptor set was obtained from a woman aged 18-29 years in good health. Each CDR3 is given with its conserved first and last residue. D genes are given only for firm matches. The size entry is marked missing in some rows and otherwise reads once, few, many or a size class.

cdr3_aa: CASSPMGYNEQFF; cdr3_nt: TGTGCCAGCAGCCCGATGGGTTACAATGAGCAGTTCTTC; clone_size: -; v_call: TRBV12-3/TRBV12-4; d_call: -; j_call: TRBJ2-1
cdr3_aa: CASTLDRDVAYEQYF; cdr3_nt: TGTGCCAGCACCCTCGACCGGGACGTTGCCTACGAGCAGTACTTC; clone_size: few; v_call: TRBV12-3/TRBV12-4; d_call: -; j_call: TRBJ2-7
cdr3_aa: CASIPGWGMGRNTGELFF; cdr3_nt: TGTGCCAGCATCCCCGGGTGGGGGATGGGAAGGAACACCGGGGAGCTGTTTTTT; clone_size: few; v_call: TRBV28; d_call: -; j_call: TRBJ2-2
cdr3_aa: CASSPLGGSRAGELFF; cdr3_nt: TGTGCCAGCTCACCACTCGGAGGGAGCCGAGCCGGGGAGCTGTTTTTT; clone_size: few; v_call: TRBV18; d_call: -; j_call: TRBJ2-2
cdr3_aa: CASSPGVLAGGRSTDTQYF; cdr3_nt: TGTGCCAGCAGCCCCGGGGTTTTAGCGGGAGGTCGAAGCACAGATACGCAGTATTTT; clone_size: -; v_call: TRBV4-2; d_call: TRBD2; j_call: TRBJ2-3
cdr3_aa: CASSSTARDGSQNTGELFF; cdr3_nt: TGTGCCAGCAGTTCCACGGCACGGGACGGATCTCAGAACACCGGGGAGCTGTTTTTT; clone_size: -; v_call: TRBV27; d_call: -; j_call: TRBJ2-2
cdr3_aa: CASSIRQGGPPEAFF; cdr3_nt: TGTGCCAGCAGTATCCGACAGGGCGGCCCTCCTGAAGCTTTCTTT; clone_size: -; v_call: TRBV27; d_call: TRBD1; j_call: TRBJ1-1
cdr3_aa: CASSSLTIGEPQHF; cdr3_nt: TGTGCCAGCAGCTCCCTCACGATAGGAGAGCCCCAGCATTTT; clone_size: -; v_call: TRBV6-1; d_call: -; j_call: TRBJ1-5
cdr3_aa: CSVFPISGRAPYNEQFF; cdr3_nt: TGCAGCGTTTTTCCAATTAGCGGGAGGGCCCCCTACAATGAGCAGTTCTTC; clone_size: -; v_call: TRBV29-1; d_call: TRBD2; j_call: TRBJ2-1
cdr3_aa: CASSLGDGRPIGYTF; cdr3_nt: TGCGCCAGCAGCTTGGGTGACGGCCGACCTATTGGCTACACCTTC; clone_size: -; v_call: TRBV5-1; d_call: -; j_call: TRBJ1-2
cdr3_aa: CASSWNRTGYMPDTQYF; cdr3_nt: TGTGCCAGCAGCTGGAATAGGACGGGGTATATGCCAGATACGCAGTATTTT; clone_size: -; v_call: TRBV7-2; d_call: -; j_call: TRBJ2-3
cdr3_aa: CASRPTWTGVSNEQFF; cdr3_nt: TGTGCCAGCAGACCGACCTGGACAGGGGTTAGCAATGAGCAGTTCTTC; clone_size: -; v_call: TRBV12-3/TRBV12-4; d_call: TRBD1; j_call: TRBJ2-1
cdr3_aa: CASTTGPGFEQYF; cdr3_nt: TGTGCCAGCACAACCGGTCCGGGTTTCGAGCAGTACTTC; clone_size: many; v_call: TRBV7-3; d_call: -; j_call: TRBJ2-7
cdr3_aa: CASSLSPGAEQYF; cdr3_nt: TGTGCCAGCAGCCTAAGCCCTGGAGCCGAGCAGTACTTC; clone_size: few; v_call: TRBV12-3/TRBV12-4; d_call: -; j_call: TRBJ2-7
cdr3_aa: CASSFALQGAKGNTIYF; cdr3_nt: TGTGCCAGCAGCTTCGCGCTCCAAGGGGCGAAGGGAAACACCATATATTTT; clone_size: few; v_call: TRBV7-2; d_call: -; j_call: TRBJ1-3
cdr3_aa: CATPRGEGGYTF; cdr3_nt: TGTGCCACCCCCCGGGGGGAGGGCGGCTACACCTTC; clone_size: few; v_call: TRBV12-3/TRBV12-4; d_call: -; j_call: TRBJ1-2
cdr3_aa: CASSLRAAEQQPQHF; cdr3_nt: TGTGCCAGCAGTTTACGGGCCGCGGAACAGCAGCCCCAGCATTTT; clone_size: many; v_call: TRBV12-3/TRBV12-4; d_call: -; j_call: TRBJ1-5
cdr3_aa: CASRGIRGEFF; cdr3_nt: TGTGCCAGCAGGGGCATTCGCGGTGAGTTCTTC; clone_size: many; v_call: TRBV9; d_call: -; j_call: TRBJ2-1
cdr3_aa: CSVEDNNTEAFF; cdr3_nt: TGCAGCGTTGAAGATAATAACACTGAAGCTTTCTTT; clone_size: -; v_call: TRBV29-1; d_call: -; j_call: TRBJ1-1
cdr3_aa: CSVEDRPGANIPGELFF; cdr3_nt: TGCAGCGTTGAAGATCGTCCGGGGGCTAATATTCCCGGGGAGCTGTTTTTT; clone_size: few; v_call: TRBV29-1; d_call: -; j_call: TRBJ2-2
cdr3_aa: CASSPRDQGSEQYF; cdr3_nt: TGTGCCAGCTCACCACGAGATCAGGGTAGCGAGCAGTACTTC; clone_size: -; v_call: TRBV18; d_call: -; j_call: TRBJ2-7
cdr3_aa: CSGTNTGGPYNEQFF; cdr3_nt: TGCAGCGGCACGAATACGGGAGGACCCTACAATGAGCAGTTCTTC; clone_size: few; v_call: TRBV29-1; d_call: TRBD2; j_call: TRBJ2-1
cdr3_aa: CASSLPNSYEQYF; cdr3_nt: TGTGCCAGCAGCTTACCAAACTCCTACGAGCAGTACTTC; clone_size: many; v_call: TRBV7-2; d_call: -; j_call: TRBJ2-7
cdr3_aa: CASSYFLDVQETQYF; cdr3_nt: TGTGCCAGCAGCTACTTTTTGGACGTCCAAGAGACCCAGTACTTC; clone_size: -; v_call: TRBV5-6; d_call: -; j_call: TRBJ2-5
cdr3_aa: CSAYGAGGRYEQYF; cdr3_nt: TGCAGTGCTTACGGGGCCGGGGGACGCTACGAGCAGTACTTC; clone_size: -; v_call: TRBV20-1; d_call: -; j_call: TRBJ2-7
cdr3_aa: CSALGVEAFF; cdr3_nt: TGCAGTGCTCTGGGGGTTGAAGCTTTCTTT; clone_size: -; v_call: TRBV20-1; d_call: -; j_call: TRBJ1-1
cdr3_aa: CASSELAGGTYNEQFF; cdr3_nt: TGTGCCAGCAGCGAGCTAGCGGGGGGGACTTACAATGAGCAGTTCTTC; clone_size: -; v_call: TRBV9; d_call: TRBD2; j_call: TRBJ2-1
cdr3_aa: CASSWGQAYEQYF; cdr3_nt: TGTGCCAGCAGCTGGGGACAGGCCTACGAGCAGTACTTC; clone_size: few; v_call: TRBV11-2; d_call: TRBD1; j_call: TRBJ2-7
cdr3_aa: CSVWANYGYTF; cdr3_nt: TGCAGCGTATGGGCTAACTATGGCTACACCTTC; clone_size: -; v_call: TRBV29-1; d_call: -; j_call: TRBJ1-2
cdr3_aa: CASRISSRGEYGYTF; cdr3_nt: TGTGCCAGCAGAATTTCGTCGCGGGGAGAGTATGGCTACACCTTC; clone_size: few; v_call: TRBV6-1; d_call: -; j_call: TRBJ1-2
cdr3_aa: CASSLAWTSQDEQFF; cdr3_nt: TGCGCCAGCAGCTTGGCCTGGACCTCTCAAGATGAGCAGTTCTTC; clone_size: many; v_call: TRBV5-1; d_call: -; j_call: TRBJ2-1
cdr3_aa: CASRPTGVNTEAFF; cdr3_nt: TGTGCCAGCAGGCCGACAGGGGTGAACACTGAAGCTTTCTTT; clone_size: -; v_call: TRBV12-3/TRBV12-4; d_call: TRBD1; j_call: TRBJ1-1
cdr3_aa: CATSESAKNIQYF; cdr3_nt: TGTGCCACGTCAGAGTCGGCCAAAAACATTCAGTACTTC; clone_size: -; v_call: TRBV12-3/TRBV12-4; d_call: -; j_call: TRBJ2-4
cdr3_aa: CSVEVRRAGGEQYF; cdr3_nt: TGCAGCGTGGAGGTACGGCGCGCGGGCGGTGAGCAGTACTTC; clone_size: -; v_call: TRBV29-1; d_call: -; j_call: TRBJ2-7
cdr3_aa: CASSQGLASEQYF; cdr3_nt: TGTGCCAGCAGTCAGGGACTAGCATCCGAGCAGTACTTC; clone_size: -; v_call: TRBV6-1; d_call: TRBD2; j_call: TRBJ2-7
cdr3_aa: CASSNRGETDTQYF; cdr3_nt: TGTGCCAGCAGTAACAGGGGCGAGACAGATACGCAGTATTTT; clone_size: -; v_call: TRBV6-2/TRBV6-3; d_call: TRBD1; j_call: TRBJ2-3
cdr3_aa: CASSPLGPNEQFF; cdr3_nt: TGTGCCAGCAGCCCATTGGGGCCGAATGAGCAGTTCTTC; clone_size: few; v_call: TRBV7-2; d_call: -; j_call: TRBJ2-1